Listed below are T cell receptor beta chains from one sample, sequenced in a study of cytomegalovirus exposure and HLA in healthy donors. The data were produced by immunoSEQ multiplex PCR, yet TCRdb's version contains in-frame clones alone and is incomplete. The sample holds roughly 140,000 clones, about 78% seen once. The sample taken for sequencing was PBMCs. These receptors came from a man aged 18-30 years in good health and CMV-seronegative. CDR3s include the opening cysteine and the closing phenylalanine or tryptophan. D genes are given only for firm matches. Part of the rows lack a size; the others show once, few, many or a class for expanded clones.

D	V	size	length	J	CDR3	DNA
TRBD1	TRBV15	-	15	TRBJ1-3	CATQPTGTDGNTIYF	TGTGCCACCCAACCTACCGGGACAGACGGAAACACCATATATTTT
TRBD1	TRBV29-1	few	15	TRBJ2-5	CSVSRDRGLLKTQYF	TGCAGCGTTAGCCGGGACAGGGGACTTCTTAAGACCCAGTACTTC
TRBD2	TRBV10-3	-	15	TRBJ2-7	CAISDRTSGIYEQYF	TGTGCCATCAGTGATAGGACTAGCGGGATCTACGAGCAGTACTTC
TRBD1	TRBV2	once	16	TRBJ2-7	CASHENRGVGSYEQYF	TGTGCCAGCCATGAAAACAGGGGTGTGGGTTCCTACGAGCAGTACTTC
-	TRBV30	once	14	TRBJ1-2	CAWSVGGLNYGYTF	TGTGCCTGGAGTGTGGGGGGGCTCAACTATGGCTACACCTTC
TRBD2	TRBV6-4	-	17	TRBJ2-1	CASSDSKTSGSLDEQFF	TGTGCCAGCAGTGACTCGAAAACTAGCGGTTCCCTGGATGAGCAGTTCTTC
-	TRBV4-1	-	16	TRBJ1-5	CASSLHREYSNQPQHF	TGCGCCAGCAGCCTTCACAGGGAATATAGCAATCAGCCCCAGCATTTT
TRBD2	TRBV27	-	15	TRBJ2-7	CASSFGAGTSNEQYF	TGTGCCAGCAGTTTCGGAGCCGGGACTAGTAACGAGCAGTACTTC
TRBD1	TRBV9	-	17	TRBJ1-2	CASSVTGGQPLNYGYTF	TGTGCCAGCAGCGTGACAGGGGGCCAACCCCTTAACTATGGCTACACCTTC
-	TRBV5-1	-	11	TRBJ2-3	CASSLDNTQYF	TGCGCCAGCAGCTTGGATAATACGCAGTATTTT
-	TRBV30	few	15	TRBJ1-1	CAWSGGLAGNTEAFF	TGTGCCTGGAGTGGAGGTTTAGCTGGGAACACTGAAGCTTTCTTT
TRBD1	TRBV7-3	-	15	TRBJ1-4	CASSLTGTGGEKLFF	TGTGCCAGCAGCTTAACGGGGACAGGGGGTGAAAAACTGTTTTTT
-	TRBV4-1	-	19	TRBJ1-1	CASSQDLTDPGIVNTEAFF	TGCGCCAGCAGCCAAGATTTGACGGACCCAGGGATAGTGAACACTGAAGCTTTCTTT
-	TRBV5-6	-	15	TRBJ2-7	CASSLAIRGYYEQYF	TGTGCCAGCAGCTTGGCCATCAGGGGCTACTACGAGCAGTACTTC
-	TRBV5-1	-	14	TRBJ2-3	CASSLEQGTDTQYF	TGCGCCAGCAGCTTGGAACAGGGCACAGATACGCAGTATTTT
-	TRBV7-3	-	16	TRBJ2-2	CASSLQPGTGSGELFF	TGTGCCAGCAGCCTCCAACCGGGAACCGGGTCCGGGGAGCTGTTTTTT
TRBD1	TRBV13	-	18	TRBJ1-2	CASSSEGTGVYQNYGYTF	TGTGCCAGCAGCTCAGAAGGGACAGGGGTCTACCAAAACTATGGCTACACCTTC
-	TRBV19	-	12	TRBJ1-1	CASRAGETEAFF	TGTGCCAGTCGCGCGGGCGAGACTGAAGCTTTCTTT
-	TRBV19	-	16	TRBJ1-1	CASRTPRRGANTEAFF	TGTGCCAGTAGAACTCCCCGACGGGGAGCCAACACTGAAGCTTTCTTT
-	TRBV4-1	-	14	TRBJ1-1	CASRGALKGTEAFF	TGCGCCAGCAGAGGGGCCCTGAAGGGAACTGAAGCTTTCTTT
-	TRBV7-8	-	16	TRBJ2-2	CASSLGQGGYAGELFF	TGTGCCAGCAGCTTAGGGCAGGGGGGTTACGCCGGGGAGCTGTTTTTT
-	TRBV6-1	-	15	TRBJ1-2	CASSVSNSHSGGYTF	TGTGCCAGCAGTGTATCAAACAGTCATTCGGGGGGCTACACCTTC
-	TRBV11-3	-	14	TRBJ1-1	CASSDPTETSEAFF	TGTGCCAGCAGCGACCCGACAGAGACATCTGAAGCTTTCTTT
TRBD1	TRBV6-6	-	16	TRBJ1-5	CASSYPTGGASQPQHF	TGTGCCAGCAGTTACCCGACAGGGGGCGCCAGTCAGCCCCAGCATTTT
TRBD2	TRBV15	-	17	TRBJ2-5	CATSGTGKREGRETQYF	TGTGCCACCAGCGGTACTGGAAAGCGGGAGGGCCGAGAGACCCAGTACTTC
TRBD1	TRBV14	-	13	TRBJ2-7	CASRGTGSYEQYF	TGTGCCAGCAGGGGGACAGGCTCCTACGAGCAGTACTTC
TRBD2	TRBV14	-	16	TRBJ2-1	CASSLAGTSGYNEQFF	TGTGCCAGCAGCCTCGCCGGGACTAGCGGCTACAATGAGCAGTTCTTC
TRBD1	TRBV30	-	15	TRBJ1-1	CAWGGDRGWNTEAFF	TGTGCCTGGGGGGGGGACAGGGGATGGAACACTGAAGCTTTCTTT
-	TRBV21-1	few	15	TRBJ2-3	CASSTSGGPADTQYF	TGTGCCAGCAGCACTAGCGGGGGGCCTGCAGATACGCAGTATTTT
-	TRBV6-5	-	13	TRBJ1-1	CASSYKSVTEAFF	TGTGCCAGCAGTTACAAATCGGTCACTGAAGCTTTCTTT
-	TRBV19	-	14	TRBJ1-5	CASSRRTVTQPQHF	TGTGCCAGTAGTCGTAGGACAGTAACCCAGCCCCAGCATTTT